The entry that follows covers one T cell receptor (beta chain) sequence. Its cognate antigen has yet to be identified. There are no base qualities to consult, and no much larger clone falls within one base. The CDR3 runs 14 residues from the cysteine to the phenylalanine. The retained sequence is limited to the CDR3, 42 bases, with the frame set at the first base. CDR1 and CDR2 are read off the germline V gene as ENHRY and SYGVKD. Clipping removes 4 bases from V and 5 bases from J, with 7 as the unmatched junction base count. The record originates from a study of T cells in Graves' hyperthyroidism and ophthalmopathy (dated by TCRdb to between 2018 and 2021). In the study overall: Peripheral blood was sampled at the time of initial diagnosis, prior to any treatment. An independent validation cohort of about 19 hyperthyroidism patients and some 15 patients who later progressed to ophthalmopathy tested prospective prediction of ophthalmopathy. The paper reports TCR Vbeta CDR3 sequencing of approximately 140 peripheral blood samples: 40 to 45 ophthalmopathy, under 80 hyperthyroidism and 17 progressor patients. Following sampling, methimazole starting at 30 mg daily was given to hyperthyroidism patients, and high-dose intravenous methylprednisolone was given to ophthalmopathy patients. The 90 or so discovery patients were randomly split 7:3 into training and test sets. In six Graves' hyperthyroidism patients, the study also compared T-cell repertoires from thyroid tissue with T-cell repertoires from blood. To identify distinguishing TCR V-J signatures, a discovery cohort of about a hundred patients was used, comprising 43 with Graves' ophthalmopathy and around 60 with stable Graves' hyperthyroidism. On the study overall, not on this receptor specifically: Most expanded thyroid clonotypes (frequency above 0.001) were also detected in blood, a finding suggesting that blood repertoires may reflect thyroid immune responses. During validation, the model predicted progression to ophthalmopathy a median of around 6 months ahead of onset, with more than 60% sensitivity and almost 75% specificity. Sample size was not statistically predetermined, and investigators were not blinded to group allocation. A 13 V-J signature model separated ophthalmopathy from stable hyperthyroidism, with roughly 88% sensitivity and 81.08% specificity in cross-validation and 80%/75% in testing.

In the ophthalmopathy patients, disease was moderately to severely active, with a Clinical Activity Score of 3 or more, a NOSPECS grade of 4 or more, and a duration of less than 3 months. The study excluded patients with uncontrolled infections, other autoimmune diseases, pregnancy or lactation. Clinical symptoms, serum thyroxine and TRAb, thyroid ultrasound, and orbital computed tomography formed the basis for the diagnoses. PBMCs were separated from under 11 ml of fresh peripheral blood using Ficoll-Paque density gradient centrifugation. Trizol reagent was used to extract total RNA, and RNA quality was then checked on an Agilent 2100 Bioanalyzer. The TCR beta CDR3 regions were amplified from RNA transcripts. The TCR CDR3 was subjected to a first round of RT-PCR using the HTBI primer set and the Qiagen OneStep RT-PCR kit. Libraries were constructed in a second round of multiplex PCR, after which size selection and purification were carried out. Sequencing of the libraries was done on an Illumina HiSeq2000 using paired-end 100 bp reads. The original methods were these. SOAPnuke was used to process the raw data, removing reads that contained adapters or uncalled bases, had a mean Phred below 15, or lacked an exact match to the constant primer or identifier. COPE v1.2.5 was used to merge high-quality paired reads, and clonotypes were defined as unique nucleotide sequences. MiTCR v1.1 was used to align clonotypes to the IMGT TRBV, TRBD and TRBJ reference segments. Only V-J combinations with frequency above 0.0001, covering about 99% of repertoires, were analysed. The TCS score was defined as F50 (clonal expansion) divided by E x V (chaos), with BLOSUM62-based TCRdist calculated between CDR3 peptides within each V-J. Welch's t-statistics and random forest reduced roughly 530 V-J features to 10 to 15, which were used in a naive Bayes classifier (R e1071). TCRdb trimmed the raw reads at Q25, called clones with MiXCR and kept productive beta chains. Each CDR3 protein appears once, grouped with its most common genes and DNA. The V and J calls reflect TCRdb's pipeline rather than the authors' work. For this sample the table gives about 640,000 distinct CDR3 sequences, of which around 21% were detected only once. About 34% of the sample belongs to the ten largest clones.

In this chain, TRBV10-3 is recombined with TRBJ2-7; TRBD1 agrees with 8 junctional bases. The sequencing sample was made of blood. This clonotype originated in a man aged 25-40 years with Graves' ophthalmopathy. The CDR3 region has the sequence CAISARQGPNEQYF. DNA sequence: TGTGCCATCAGTGCCAGACAGGGGCCTAACGAGCAGTACTTC.